The 5 T cell receptor beta chains in this list originate from one sample, sequenced in a study of T-cell reconstitution after alpha-beta-depleted transplantation in children. This sample's TCRbeta library carried unique molecular identifier barcodes. TCRdb re-called the PCR reads through MiXCR, storing one row per CDR3 protein. The sample shows over 200,000 distinct CDR3 sequences, about 8.4% of them seen only once. This specimen consisted of PBMCs, mostly from graft donor cells, obtained 360 days after TCRalphabeta/CD19-depleted stem cell transplant. Receptors originate from a male patient between 2 and 10 years old who had a stem cell transplant for acute myeloid leukemia, so the T cells may come from the graft donor.

The chain uses TRBV23-1 and TRBJ1-5, with D hard to call. TRBV23-1 is sorted into the ORF group, with uncertain function. The CDR3 length is 17 residues. With 2 bases removed from V and 0 bases from J, the gap between germline ends came to 14 bases. The DNA for the CDR3 is TGCGCCAGCAGTCAAGATCCTTACACCCATAGCAATCAGCCCCAGCATTTT. It encodes CASSQDPYTHSNQPQHF.

This clonotype came up a few times. CDR3 bases: TGTGCCAGCAGTTCGCCCTACCCTTACGAGCAGTACGTC. Encoded protein: CASSSPYPYEQYV. The chain employs TRBV6-5 and TRBJ2-7; D ambiguous. This CDR3 spans 13 amino acids. Per the germline V gene, CDR1 is MNHEY and CDR2 is SVGAGI. V was shortened by 4 bases and J by 4 bases, with 11 bases between the two germline ends.

Remarks on this clonotype: A read error is possible here, since a much larger clone lies one base away. This chain joins TRBV7-2 and TRBJ2-3, with 9 bases aligning to TRBD1. CDR1 is SGHTA and CDR2 is FQGNSA in the germline V gene. V lost 6 bases, J lost 4 bases, and 8 bases stayed unmatched. This CDR3 is built from 15 residues. The DNA for the CDR3 is TGTGCCAGCAGAATATACAGGGGGCGAGCAGATACGCAGTATTTT. Translation: CASRIYRGRADTQYF.

This clonotype was counted ten times or more. V usage is TRBV20-1 and J usage is TRBJ2-7; TRBD2 matches at 11 bases. Germline V gene lookup returns CDR1 DFQATT and CDR2 SNEGSKA (reference sequence). The CDR3 has 14 amino acids. The trim removed 5 bases at V and 3 bases at J, leaving 6 bases unmatched. In DNA form, the CDR3 reads TGCAGTGCTTGGCCCGGGACTAGCGGCTACGAGCAGTACTTC. Translating gives CSAWPGTSGYEQYF.

The sample holds a few counts of this clonotype. This chain uses TRBV7-2 with TRBJ2-3; 8 bases map to TRBD1. CDR1 and CDR2 from the germline V gene are SGHTA and FQGNSA. With V trimmed by 5 bases and J by 4 bases, 2 bases remained unmatched. This CDR3 is built from 13 residues. DNA for the CDR3: TGTGCCAGCAGCACGACAGGGGCAGATACGCAGTATTTT. Its translation is CASSTTGADTQYF.